This T cell receptor (beta chain) is from a study of T cell repertoires in cytomegalovirus infection (dated by TCRdb to the late 2010s). About the study as a whole: Donor HLA type was relevant to the analysis, as public TCR beta signatures indicated carriage of CMV infection together with the matching HLA type. The research as a whole found: In both this cohort and an independent approximately 370-donor cohort, the cumulative frequency of public TCR beta family members distinguished carriers of CMV infection plus the relevant HLA type. In the ex vivo response, HLA-C-restricted CMV-specific TCR beta clonotypes were dominant, and in two of eight donors the single most frequent clonotype came from this HLA-C-restricted group.

Concerning this clonotype itself: The antigen this receptor binds is unknown. Base qualities are not recorded, but no much larger clone differs from it by a single base.

CDR1 and CDR2, per the germline V gene, are MNHEY and SVGEGT. V loses 6 bases of germline sequence and J loses 1 base, and the interval between the two ends is 16 bases. From cysteine to phenylalanine, the CDR3 is 16 amino acids long. Of all the DNA, just the CDR3 is kept, 48 bases in frame from base 1. The sequencer was an Illumina HiSeq 1500. Starting from the raw public reads, TCRdb applied fastp trimming at Q25, assembled clones with MiXCR and retained in-frame beta chains. Merged by CDR3 protein, the rows form single entries marked with the most common genes and DNA. Here the sample has 350,000 to 550,000 distinct CDR3 sequences; approximately 32% occur a single time. Roughly 13% of the sample is taken by the ten largest.

Input material: PBMCs. This sequence uses TRBV6-2 or TRBV6-3 and TRBJ2-1, with the D call perhaps TRBD1 or TRBD2, as 5 bases match in each case. This clonotype was obtained from a human donor in good health (CMV status not recorded). Some clones in this sample may be carry-over from other donors' samples. The CDR3 protein: CASREAGTLSYNEQFF. The nucleotides are TGTGCCAGCAGAGAAGCCGGGACCCTTTCCTACAATGAGCAGTTCTTC.